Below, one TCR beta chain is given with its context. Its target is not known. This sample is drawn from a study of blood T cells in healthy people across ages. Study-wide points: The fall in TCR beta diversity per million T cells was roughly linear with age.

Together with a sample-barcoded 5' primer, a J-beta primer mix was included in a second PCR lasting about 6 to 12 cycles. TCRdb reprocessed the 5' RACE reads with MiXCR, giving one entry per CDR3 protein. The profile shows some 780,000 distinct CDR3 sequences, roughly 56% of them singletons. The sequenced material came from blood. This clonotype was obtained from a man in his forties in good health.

CDR3 coding DNA: TGTGCCAGCAGTTACTTCGGTGAGACCCAGTACTTC. Its protein is CASSYFGETQYF. The V call is TRBV6-5, the J call TRBJ2-4; no reliable D call. The better agreement between TRBJ2-5 and the DNA end casts doubt on the J call. This CDR3 has 12 amino acids. Looked up from germline, CDR1 is MNHEY and CDR2 is SVGAGI.